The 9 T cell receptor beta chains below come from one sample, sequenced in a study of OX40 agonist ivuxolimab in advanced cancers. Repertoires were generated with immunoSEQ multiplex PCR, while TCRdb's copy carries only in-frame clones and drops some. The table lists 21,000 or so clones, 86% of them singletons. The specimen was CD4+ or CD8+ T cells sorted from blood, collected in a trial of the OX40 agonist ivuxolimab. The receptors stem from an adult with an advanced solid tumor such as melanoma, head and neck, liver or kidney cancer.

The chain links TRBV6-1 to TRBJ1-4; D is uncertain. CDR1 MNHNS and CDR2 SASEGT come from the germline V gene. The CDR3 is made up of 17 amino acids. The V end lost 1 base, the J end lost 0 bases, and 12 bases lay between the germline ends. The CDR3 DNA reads TGTGCCAGCAGTGAAGTTACCGGCGGTTCAACTAATGAAAAACTGTTTTTT. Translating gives CASSEVTGGSTNEKLFF.

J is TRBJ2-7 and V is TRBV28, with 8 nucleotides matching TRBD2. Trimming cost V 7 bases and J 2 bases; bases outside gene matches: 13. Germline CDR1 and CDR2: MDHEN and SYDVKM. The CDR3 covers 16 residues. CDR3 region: CASTGTSGGKTYEQYF. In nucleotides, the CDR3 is TGTGCCAGCACCGGGACATCGGGGGGGAAAACCTACGAGCAGTACTTC.

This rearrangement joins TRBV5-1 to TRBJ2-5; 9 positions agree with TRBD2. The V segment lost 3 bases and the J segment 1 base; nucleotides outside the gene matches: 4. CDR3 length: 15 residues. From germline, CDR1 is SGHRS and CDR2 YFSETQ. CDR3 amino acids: CASSYVAGVQETQYF. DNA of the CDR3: TGCGCCAGCAGCTACGTAGCGGGGGTCCAAGAGACCCAGTACTTC.

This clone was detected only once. Written as DNA, the CDR3 is TGTGCCAGCAGCCCCAAGGGACAGGGTCAGTTCTTC. Translated, it gives CASSPKGQGQFF. This chain links TRBV7-6 with TRBJ2-1; TRBD1 aligns across 9 bases. The CDR3 sequence is 12 residues long. With 5 bases clipped from V and 13 bases from J, the junction kept 6 bases outside the gene matches. The germline gives CDR1 SGHVS, CDR2 FNYEAQ.

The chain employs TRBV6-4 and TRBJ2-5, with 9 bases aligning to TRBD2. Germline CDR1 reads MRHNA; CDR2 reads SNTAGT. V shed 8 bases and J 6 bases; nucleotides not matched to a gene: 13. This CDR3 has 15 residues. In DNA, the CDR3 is TGTGCCAGCCTATGGGCGGGAGGGGTTGAAAAGACCCAGTACTTC. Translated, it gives CASLWAGGVEKTQYF.

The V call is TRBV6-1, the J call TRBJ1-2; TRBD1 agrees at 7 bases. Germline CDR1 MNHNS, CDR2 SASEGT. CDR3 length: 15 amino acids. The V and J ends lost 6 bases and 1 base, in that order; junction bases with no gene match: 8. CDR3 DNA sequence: TGTGCCAGCAGCCTTACAGGGGAGGGTAACTATGGCTACACCTTC. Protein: CASSLTGEGNYGYTF.

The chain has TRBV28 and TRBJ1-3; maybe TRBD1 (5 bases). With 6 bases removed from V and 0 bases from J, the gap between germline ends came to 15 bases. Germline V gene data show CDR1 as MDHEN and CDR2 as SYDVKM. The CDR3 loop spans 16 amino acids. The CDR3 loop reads CASRSGALFSGNTIYF. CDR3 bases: TGTGCCAGCAGATCCGGGGCACTTTTCTCTGGAAACACCATATATTTT.

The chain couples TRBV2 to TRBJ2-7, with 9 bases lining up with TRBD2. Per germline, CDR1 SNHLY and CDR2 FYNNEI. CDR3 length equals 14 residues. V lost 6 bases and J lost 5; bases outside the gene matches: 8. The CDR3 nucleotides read TGTGCCAGCAGCGGCGGGGGGGAATACGACGAGCAGTACTTC. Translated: CASSGGGEYDEQYF.

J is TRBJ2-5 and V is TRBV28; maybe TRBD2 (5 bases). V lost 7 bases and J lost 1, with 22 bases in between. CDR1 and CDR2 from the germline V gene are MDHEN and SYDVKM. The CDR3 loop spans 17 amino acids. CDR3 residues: CASTLIEEVVGQETQYF. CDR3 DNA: TGTGCCAGCACCCTTATTGAGGAGGTTGTAGGCCAAGAGACCCAGTACTTC. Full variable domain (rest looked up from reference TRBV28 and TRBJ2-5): DVKVTQSSRYLVKRTGEKVFLECVQDMDHENMFWYRQDPGLGLRLIYFSYDVKMKEKGDIPEGYSVSREKKERFSLILESASTNQTSMYLCASTLIEEVVGQETQYFGPGTRLLVL.